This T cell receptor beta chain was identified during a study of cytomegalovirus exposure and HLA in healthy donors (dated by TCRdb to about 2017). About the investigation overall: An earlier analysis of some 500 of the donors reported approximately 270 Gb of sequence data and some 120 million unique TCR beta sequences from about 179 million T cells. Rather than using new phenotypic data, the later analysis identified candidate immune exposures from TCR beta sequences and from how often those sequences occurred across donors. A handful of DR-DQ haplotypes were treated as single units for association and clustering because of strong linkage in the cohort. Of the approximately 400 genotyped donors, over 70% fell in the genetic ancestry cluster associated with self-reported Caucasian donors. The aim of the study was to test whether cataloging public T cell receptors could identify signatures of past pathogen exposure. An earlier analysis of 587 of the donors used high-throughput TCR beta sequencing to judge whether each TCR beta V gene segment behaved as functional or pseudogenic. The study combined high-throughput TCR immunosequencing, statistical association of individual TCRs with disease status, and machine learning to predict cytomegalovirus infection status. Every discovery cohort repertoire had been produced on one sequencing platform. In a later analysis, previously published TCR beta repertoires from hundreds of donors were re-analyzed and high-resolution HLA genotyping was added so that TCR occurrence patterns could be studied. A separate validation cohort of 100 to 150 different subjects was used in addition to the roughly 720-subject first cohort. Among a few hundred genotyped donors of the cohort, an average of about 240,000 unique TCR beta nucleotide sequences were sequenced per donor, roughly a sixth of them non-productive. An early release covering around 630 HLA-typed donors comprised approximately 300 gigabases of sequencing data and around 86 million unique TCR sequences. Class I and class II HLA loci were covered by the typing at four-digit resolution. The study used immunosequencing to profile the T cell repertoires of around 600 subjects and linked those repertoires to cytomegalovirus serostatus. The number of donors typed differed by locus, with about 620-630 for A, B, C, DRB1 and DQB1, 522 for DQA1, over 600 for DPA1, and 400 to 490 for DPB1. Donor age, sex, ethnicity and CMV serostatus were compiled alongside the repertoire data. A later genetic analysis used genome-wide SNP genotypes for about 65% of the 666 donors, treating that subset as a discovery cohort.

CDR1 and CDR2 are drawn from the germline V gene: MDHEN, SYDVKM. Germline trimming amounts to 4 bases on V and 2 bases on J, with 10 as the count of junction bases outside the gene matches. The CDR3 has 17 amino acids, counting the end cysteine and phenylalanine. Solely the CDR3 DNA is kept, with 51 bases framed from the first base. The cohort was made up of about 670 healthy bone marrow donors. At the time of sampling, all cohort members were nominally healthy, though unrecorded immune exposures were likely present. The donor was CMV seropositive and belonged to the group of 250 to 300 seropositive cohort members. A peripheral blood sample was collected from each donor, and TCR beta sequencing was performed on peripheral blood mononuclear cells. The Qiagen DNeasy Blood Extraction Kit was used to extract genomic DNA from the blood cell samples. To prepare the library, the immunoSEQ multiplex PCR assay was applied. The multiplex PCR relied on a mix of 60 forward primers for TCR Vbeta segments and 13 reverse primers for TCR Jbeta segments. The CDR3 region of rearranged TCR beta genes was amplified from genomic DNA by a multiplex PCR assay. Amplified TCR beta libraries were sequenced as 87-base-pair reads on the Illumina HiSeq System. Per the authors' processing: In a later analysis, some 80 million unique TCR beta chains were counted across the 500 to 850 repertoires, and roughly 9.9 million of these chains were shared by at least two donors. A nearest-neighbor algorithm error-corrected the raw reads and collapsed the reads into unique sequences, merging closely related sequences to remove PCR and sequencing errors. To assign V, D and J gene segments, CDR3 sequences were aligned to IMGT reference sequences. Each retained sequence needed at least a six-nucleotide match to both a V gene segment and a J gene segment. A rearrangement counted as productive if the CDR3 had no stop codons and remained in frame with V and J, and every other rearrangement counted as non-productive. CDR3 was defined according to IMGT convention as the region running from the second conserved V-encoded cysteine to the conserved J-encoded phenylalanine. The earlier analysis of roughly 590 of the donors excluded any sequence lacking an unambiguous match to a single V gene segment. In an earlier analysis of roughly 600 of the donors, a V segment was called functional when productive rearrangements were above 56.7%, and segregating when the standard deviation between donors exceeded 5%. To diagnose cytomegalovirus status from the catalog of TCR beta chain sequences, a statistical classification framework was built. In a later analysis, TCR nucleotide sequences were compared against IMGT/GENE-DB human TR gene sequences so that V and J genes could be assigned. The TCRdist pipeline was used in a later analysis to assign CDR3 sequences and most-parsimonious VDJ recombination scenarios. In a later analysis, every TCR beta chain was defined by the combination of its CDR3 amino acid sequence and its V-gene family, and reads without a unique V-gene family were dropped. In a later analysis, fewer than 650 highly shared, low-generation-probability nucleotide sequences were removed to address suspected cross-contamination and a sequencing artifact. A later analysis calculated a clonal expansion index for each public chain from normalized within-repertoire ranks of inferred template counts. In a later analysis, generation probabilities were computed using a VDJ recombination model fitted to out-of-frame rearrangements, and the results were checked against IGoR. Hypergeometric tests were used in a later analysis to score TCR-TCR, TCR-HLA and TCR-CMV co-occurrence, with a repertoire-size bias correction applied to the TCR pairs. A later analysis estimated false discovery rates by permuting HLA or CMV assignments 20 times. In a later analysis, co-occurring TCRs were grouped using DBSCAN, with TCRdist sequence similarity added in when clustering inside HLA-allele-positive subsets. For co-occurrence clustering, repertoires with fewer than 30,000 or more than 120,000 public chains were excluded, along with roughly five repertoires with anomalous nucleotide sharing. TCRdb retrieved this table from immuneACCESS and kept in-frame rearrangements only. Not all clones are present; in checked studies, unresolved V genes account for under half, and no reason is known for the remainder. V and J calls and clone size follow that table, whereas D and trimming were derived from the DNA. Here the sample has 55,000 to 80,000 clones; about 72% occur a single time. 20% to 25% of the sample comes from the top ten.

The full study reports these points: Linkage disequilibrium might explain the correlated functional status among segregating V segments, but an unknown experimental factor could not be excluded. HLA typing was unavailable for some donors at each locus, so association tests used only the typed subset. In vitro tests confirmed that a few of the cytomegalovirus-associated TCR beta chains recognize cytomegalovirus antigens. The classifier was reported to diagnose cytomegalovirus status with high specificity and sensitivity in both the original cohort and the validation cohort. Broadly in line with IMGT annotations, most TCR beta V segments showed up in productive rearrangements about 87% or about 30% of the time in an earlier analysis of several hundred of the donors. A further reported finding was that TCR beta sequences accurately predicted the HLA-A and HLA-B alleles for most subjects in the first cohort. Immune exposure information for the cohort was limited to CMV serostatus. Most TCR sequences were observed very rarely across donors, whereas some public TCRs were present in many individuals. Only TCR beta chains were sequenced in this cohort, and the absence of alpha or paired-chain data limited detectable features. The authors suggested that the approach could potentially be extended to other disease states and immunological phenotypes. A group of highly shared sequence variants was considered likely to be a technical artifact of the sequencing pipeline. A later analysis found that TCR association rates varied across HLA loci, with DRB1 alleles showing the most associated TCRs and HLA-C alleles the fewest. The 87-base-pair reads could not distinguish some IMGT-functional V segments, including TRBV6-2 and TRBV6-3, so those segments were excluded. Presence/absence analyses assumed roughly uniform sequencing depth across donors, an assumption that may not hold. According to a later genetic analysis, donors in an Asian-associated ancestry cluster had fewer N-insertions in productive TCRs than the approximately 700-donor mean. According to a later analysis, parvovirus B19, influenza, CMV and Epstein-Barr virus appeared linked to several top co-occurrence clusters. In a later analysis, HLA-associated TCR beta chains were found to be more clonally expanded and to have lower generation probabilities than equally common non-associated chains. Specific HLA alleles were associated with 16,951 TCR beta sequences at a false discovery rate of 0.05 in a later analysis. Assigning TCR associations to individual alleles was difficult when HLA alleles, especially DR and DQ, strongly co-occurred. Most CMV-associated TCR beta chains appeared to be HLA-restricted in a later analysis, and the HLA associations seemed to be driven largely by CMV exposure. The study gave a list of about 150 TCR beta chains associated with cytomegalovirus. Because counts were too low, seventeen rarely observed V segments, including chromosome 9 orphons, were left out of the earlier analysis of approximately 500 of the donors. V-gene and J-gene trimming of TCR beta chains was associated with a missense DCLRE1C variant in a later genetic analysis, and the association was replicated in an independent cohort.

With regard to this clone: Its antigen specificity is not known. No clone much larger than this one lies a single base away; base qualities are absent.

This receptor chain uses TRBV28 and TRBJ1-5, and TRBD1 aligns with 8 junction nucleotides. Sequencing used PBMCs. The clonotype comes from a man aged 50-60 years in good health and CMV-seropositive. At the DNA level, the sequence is TGTGCCAGCAGTTCCAGGGGGCGCGCCCAGCGCAATCAGCCCCAGCATTTT. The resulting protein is CASSSRGRAQRNQPQHF.